The present T cell receptor (beta chain) was sequenced within a study of identical twins. V lost 2 bases and J lost 4, with 17 bases in between. This CDR3 is built from 16 residues. Germline assignment: CDR1 LGHDT and CDR2 YNNKEL (reference sequence). Via MiXCR, TCRdb re-called the 5' RACE reads, giving one row per CDR3 protein. The sample holds a few hundred thousand distinct CDR3 sequences, roughly a tenth seen once. The chain joins TRBV3-1 to TRBJ1-1; D perhaps matches TRBD1 (6 bases). Material: memory T cells sorted from blood. This TCR came from a man in his forties or fifties in good health. Here the CDR3 DNA reads TGTGCCAGCAGCCAACCACCCCAGGGGAGTGGCACTGAAGCTTTCTTT. This translates into CASSQPPQGSGTEAFF.